Here is one T cell receptor beta chain with its context. Assay: immunoSEQ multiplex PCR; the TCRdb copy retains only in-frame clones and omits some. The sample has tens of thousands of clones; approximately 86% are singletons. The data belong to a study of T cell changes during pregnancy in multiple sclerosis. The CDR3 totals 15 residues. Germline CDR1 SGHRS, CDR2 YFSETQ. Between the trimmed V and J ends, which lost 4 bases and 0 bases, there was a span of 13 bases. Sequencing was performed on CD8+ T cells from peripheral blood mononuclear cells, taken in the first trimester of pregnancy. V is TRBV5-1 and J is TRBJ1-2; possibly TRBD1 for D (5 bases). The source of this sequence is a female donor in good health, enrolled as a control in a pregnancy study. CDR3 sequence: CASSQDSPANYGYTF. DNA of the CDR3: TGCGCCAGCAGCCAAGACAGCCCAGCTAACTATGGCTACACCTTC.